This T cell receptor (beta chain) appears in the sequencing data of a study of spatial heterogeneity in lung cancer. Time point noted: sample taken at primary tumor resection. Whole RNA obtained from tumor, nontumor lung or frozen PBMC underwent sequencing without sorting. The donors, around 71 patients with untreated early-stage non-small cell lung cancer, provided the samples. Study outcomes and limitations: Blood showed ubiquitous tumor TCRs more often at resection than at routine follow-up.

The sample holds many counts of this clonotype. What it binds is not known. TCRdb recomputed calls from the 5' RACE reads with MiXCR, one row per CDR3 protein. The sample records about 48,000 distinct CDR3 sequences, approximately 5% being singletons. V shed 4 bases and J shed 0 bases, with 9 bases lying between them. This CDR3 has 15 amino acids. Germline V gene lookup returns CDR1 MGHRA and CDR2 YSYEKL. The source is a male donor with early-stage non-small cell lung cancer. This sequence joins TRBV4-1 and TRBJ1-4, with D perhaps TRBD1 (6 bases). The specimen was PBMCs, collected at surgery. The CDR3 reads CASSPDRTTNEKLFF. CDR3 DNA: TGCGCCAGCAGCCCGGACAGAACAACTAATGAAAAACTGTTTTTT.